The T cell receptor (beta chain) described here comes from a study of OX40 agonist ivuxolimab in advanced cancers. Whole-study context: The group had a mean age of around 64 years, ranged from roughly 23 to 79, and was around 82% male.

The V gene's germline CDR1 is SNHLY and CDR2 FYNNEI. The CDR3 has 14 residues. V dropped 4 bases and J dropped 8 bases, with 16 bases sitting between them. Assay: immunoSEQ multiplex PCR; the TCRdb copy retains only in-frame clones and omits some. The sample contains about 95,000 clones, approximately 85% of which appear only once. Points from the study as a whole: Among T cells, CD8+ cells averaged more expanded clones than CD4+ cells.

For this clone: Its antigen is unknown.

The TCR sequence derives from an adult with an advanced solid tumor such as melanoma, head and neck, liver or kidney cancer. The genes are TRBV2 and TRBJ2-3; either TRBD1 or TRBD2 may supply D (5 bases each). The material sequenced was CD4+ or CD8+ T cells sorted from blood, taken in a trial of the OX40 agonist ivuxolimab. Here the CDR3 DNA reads TGTGCCAGCAGTGGAGGGGAGATGGGCGGTACGCAGTATTTT. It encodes CASSGGEMGGTQYF. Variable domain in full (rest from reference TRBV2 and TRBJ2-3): EPEVTQTPSHQVTQMGQEVILRCVPISNHLYFYWYRQILGQKVEFLVSFYNNEISEKSEIFDDQFSVERPDGSNFTLKIRSTKLEDSAMYFCASSGGEMGGTQYFGPGTRLTVL.